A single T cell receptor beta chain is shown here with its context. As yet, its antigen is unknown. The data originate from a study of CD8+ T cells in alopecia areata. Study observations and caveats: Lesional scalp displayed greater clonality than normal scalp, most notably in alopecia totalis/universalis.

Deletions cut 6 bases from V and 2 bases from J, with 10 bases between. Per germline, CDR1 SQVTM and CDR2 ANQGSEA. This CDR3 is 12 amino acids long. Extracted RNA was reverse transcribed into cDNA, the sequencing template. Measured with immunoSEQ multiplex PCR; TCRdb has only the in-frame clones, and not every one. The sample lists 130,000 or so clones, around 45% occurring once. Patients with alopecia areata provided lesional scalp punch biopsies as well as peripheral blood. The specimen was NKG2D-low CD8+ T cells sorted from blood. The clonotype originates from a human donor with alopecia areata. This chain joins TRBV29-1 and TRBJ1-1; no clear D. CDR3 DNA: TGCAGCGTCGCGCTAGATAACACTGAAGCTTTCTTT. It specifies CSVALDNTEAFF.